Listed below are T cell receptor beta chains from one sample, sequenced in a study of blood T cell repertoires in COVID-19. Clones were read by immunoSEQ multiplex PCR, and TCRdb kept only the in-frame ones, dropping some. Of under 150,000 clones in the sample, about four fifths are singletons; the top ten hold 3% to 4.5%. Source material: peripheral blood. These receptors were taken from a woman older than 75 with acute or convalescent COVID-19. The CDR3 runs from the conserved cysteine through the conserved F or W. D genes are given only for firm matches. Clone size is given for some rows only: seen once, a few or many times, or a class if the clone is expanded.

J gene: TRBJ2-3; V gene: TRBV4-1; D gene: TRBD2; clone size: NA; CDR3 protein: CASSLRTSGGPDTQYF; CDR3 DNA: TGCGCCAGCAGCCTTAGGACTAGCGGGGGACCAGATACGCAGTATTTT
J gene: TRBJ1-2; V gene: TRBV5-1; D gene: TRBD1; clone size: NA; CDR3 protein: CASSLTTGGLNYGYTF; CDR3 DNA: TGCGCCAGCAGCTTAACTACAGGGGGCCTTAACTATGGCTACACCTTC
J gene: TRBJ1-1; V gene: TRBV19; D gene: NA; clone size: few; CDR3 protein: CASTPGGGRTEAFF; CDR3 DNA: TGTGCCAGTACCCCCGGGGGGGGCCGCACTGAAGCTTTCTTT
J gene: TRBJ2-3; V gene: TRBV18; D gene: TRBD2; clone size: NA; CDR3 protein: CASSPASGRSTDTQYF; CDR3 DNA: TGTGCCAGCTCACCAGCTAGCGGGAGAAGCACAGATACGCAGTATTTT
J gene: TRBJ1-1; V gene: TRBV9; D gene: TRBD1; clone size: NA; CDR3 protein: CASSPGGGTEAFF; CDR3 DNA: TGTGCCAGCAGCCCAGGGGGAGGCACTGAAGCTTTCTTT
J gene: TRBJ1-3; V gene: TRBV10-3; D gene: TRBD1; clone size: NA; CDR3 protein: CAISESRTGSGNTIYF; CDR3 DNA: TGTGCCATCAGTGAGTCGAGGACAGGGAGCGGAAACACCATATATTTT
J gene: TRBJ1-2; V gene: TRBV5-4; D gene: NA; clone size: once; CDR3 protein: CASSLFTPINYGYTF; CDR3 DNA: TGTGCCAGCAGCTTGTTTACTCCCATTAACTATGGCTACACCTTC
J gene: TRBJ2-2; V gene: TRBV5-1; D gene: NA; clone size: many; CDR3 protein: CASSLFPGEELFF; CDR3 DNA: TGCGCCAGCAGCTTGTTCCCCGGAGAGGAGCTGTTTTTT
J gene: TRBJ1-6; V gene: TRBV5-4; D gene: NA; clone size: NA; CDR3 protein: CASSLRGGNAPLHF; CDR3 DNA: TGTGCCAGCAGCTTGAGGGGTGGAAATGCACCCCTCCACTTT
J gene: TRBJ2-5; V gene: TRBV3-1/TRBV3-2; D gene: NA; clone size: NA; CDR3 protein: CASSYLGGENQETQYF; CDR3 DNA: TGTGCCAGCAGTTACTTAGGGGGGGAGAACCAAGAGACCCAGTACTTC
J gene: TRBJ2-3; V gene: TRBV19; D gene: TRBD2; clone size: NA; CDR3 protein: CASSMEAGDTLRTQYF; CDR3 DNA: TGTGCCAGTAGTATGGAAGCGGGGGATACCTTAAGGACGCAGTATTTT
J gene: TRBJ1-5; V gene: TRBV30; D gene: TRBD1; clone size: NA; CDR3 protein: CAWGTGTGKYQPQHF; CDR3 DNA: TGTGCCTGGGGAACCGGGACAGGGAAATATCAGCCCCAGCATTTT
J gene: TRBJ1-5; V gene: TRBV2; D gene: NA; clone size: few; CDR3 protein: CASSRINQPQHF; CDR3 DNA: TGTGCCAGCAGTCGTATTAATCAGCCCCAGCATTTT
J gene: TRBJ1-2; V gene: TRBV15; D gene: NA; clone size: NA; CDR3 protein: CATSKMTVNSYGYTF; CDR3 DNA: TGTGCCACCAGCAAAATGACAGTTAATAGCTATGGCTACACCTTC
J gene: TRBJ1-2; V gene: TRBV27; D gene: NA; clone size: once; CDR3 protein: CASSPLGGLVYGYTF; CDR3 DNA: TGTGCCAGCAGTCCCCTGGGAGGTTTGGTCTATGGCTACACCTTC
J gene: TRBJ1-1; V gene: TRBV6-1; D gene: NA; clone size: NA; CDR3 protein: CASSEWLAGEAFF; CDR3 DNA: TGTGCCAGCAGTGAATGGTTGGCAGGTGAAGCTTTCTTT
J gene: TRBJ2-3; V gene: TRBV6-5; D gene: NA; clone size: NA; CDR3 protein: CASSYSTRDTQYF; CDR3 DNA: TGTGCCAGCAGTTACTCGACGAGGGATACGCAGTATTTT
J gene: TRBJ1-2; V gene: TRBV19; D gene: NA; clone size: NA; CDR3 protein: CASRAQGRDYGYTF; CDR3 DNA: TGTGCCAGTAGGGCTCAGGGAAGGGACTATGGCTACACCTTC
J gene: TRBJ1-5; V gene: TRBV6-6; D gene: TRBD1; clone size: NA; CDR3 protein: CASTPGQVNQPQHF; CDR3 DNA: TGTGCCAGCACCCCGGGACAGGTAAATCAGCCCCAGCATTTT
J gene: TRBJ2-7; V gene: TRBV29-1; D gene: TRBD2; clone size: NA; CDR3 protein: CSALTSANEQYF; CDR3 DNA: TGCAGCGCACTGACTAGCGCAAACGAGCAGTACTTC
J gene: TRBJ1-4; V gene: TRBV4-2; D gene: NA; clone size: NA; CDR3 protein: CASSQDWGRGGMVEKLFF; CDR3 DNA: TGTGCCAGCAGCCAAGATTGGGGTCGAGGAGGGATGGTTGAAAAACTGTTTTTT
J gene: TRBJ1-3; V gene: TRBV9; D gene: NA; clone size: NA; CDR3 protein: CASSVDTGWDGNTIYF; CDR3 DNA: TGTGCCAGCAGCGTAGATACAGGGTGGGATGGAAACACCATATATTTT
J gene: TRBJ2-1; V gene: TRBV27; D gene: NA; clone size: NA; CDR3 protein: CASSLTVGNEQFF; CDR3 DNA: TGTGCCAGCAGTTTAACGGTTGGCAATGAGCAGTTCTTC
J gene: TRBJ2-3; V gene: TRBV24-1; D gene: TRBD2; clone size: NA; CDR3 protein: CATSDSLAGWGTDTQYF; CDR3 DNA: TGTGCCACCAGTGATTCCCTAGCGGGATGGGGCACAGATACGCAGTATTTT
J gene: TRBJ2-1; V gene: TRBV7-2; D gene: TRBD2; clone size: NA; CDR3 protein: CASSPGIAGEGEQFF; CDR3 DNA: TGTGCCAGCAGCCCCGGGATAGCGGGAGAAGGTGAGCAGTTCTTC
J gene: TRBJ2-1; V gene: TRBV7-8; D gene: NA; clone size: NA; CDR3 protein: CASSPRRGPNEQFF; CDR3 DNA: TGTGCCAGCAGCCCCCGGCGGGGGCCGAATGAGCAGTTCTTC